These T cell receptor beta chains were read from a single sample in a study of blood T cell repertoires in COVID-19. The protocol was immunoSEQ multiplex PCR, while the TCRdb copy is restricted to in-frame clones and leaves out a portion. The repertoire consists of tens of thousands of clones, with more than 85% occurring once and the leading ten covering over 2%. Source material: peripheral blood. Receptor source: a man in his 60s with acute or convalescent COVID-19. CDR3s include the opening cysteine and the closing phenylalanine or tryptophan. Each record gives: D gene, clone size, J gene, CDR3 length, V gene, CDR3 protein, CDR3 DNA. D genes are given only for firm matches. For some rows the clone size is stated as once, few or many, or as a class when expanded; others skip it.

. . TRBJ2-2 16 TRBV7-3 CASSTHRGGNTGELFF TGTGCCAGCAGCACCCACAGGGGGGGGAACACCGGGGAGCTGTTTTTT
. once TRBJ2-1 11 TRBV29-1 CSVAPPHEQFF TGCAGCGTCGCGCCCCCCCATGAGCAGTTCTTC
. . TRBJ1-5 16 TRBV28 CASTPPTGHSNQPQHF TGTGCCAGCACCCCTCCCACAGGGCATAGCAATCAGCCCCAGCATTTT
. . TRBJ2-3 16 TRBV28 CASSPAGADSTDTQYF TGTGCCAGCAGTCCCGCCGGTGCGGATAGCACAGATACGCAGTATTTT
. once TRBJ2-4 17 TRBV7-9 CASSLAAVYEAKNIQYF TGTGCCAGCAGCTTAGCGGCCGTTTACGAAGCCAAAAACATTCAGTACTTC
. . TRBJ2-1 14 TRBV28 CASSLLLAINEQFF TGTGCCAGCAGTTTACTACTAGCAATCAATGAGCAGTTCTTC
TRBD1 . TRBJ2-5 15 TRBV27 CASSLDRGRQETQYF TGTGCCAGCAGTTTAGACAGGGGGCGACAAGAGACCCAGTACTTC
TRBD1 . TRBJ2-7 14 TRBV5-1 CASSYRDRAYEQYF TGCGCCAGCAGCTACCGGGACAGGGCCTACGAGCAGTACTTC
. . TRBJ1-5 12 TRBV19 CASRIKGGAQHF TGTGCCAGTAGGATCAAGGGAGGGGCCCAGCATTTT
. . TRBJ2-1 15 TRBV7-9 CASTKPQRQVNEQFF TGTGCCAGCACCAAACCCCAGCGGCAGGTCAATGAGCAGTTCTTC
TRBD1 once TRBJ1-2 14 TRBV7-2 CASSLLQGFYGYTF TGTGCCAGCAGCTTACTACAGGGGTTCTATGGCTACACCTTC
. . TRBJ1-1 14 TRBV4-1 CASSQEFRSTEAFF TGCGCCAGCAGCCAAGAATTCCGGTCCACTGAAGCTTTCTTT
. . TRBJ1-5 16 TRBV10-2 CASSESTGVAGQPQHF TGCGCCAGCAGTGAGTCGACGGGGGTGGCGGGTCAGCCCCAGCATTTT
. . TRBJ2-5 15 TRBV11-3 CASSYEGFPQETQYF TGTGCCAGCAGTTACGAGGGATTTCCCCAAGAGACCCAGTACTTC
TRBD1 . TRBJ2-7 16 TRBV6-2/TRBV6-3 CASSRTKQGLAYEQYF TGTGCCAGCAGCCGCACCAAACAGGGGCTTGCCTACGAGCAGTACTTC
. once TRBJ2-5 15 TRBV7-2 CASSSQQDPQETQYF TGTGCCAGCAGCTCCCAACAGGACCCCCAAGAGACCCAGTACTTC
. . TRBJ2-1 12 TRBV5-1 CASSAEAGEQFF TGCGCCAGCAGCGCGGAGGCTGGTGAGCAGTTCTTC
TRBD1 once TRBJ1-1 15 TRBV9 CASSVEDRRNTEAFF TGTGCCAGCAGCGTAGAGGACAGGAGGAACACTGAAGCTTTCTTT
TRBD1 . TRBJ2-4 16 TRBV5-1 CASSLEDRGIGYIQYF TGCGCCAGCAGCTTGGAGGACAGGGGGATTGGGTACATTCAGTACTTC
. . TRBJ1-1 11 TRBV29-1 CSALTNTEAFF TGCAGCGCTCTAACGAACACTGAAGCTTTCTTT
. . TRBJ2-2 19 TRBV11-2 CASSLEVRGRGSNTGELFF TGTGCCAGCAGCTTAGAAGTTAGGGGTCGGGGGTCGAACACCGGGGAGCTGTTTTTT
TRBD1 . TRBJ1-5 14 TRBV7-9 CASSLGTGYQPQHF TGTGCCAGCAGCCTCGGGACAGGCTATCAGCCCCAGCATTTT
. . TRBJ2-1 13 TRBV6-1 CASSEDQANEQFF TGTGCCAGCAGTGAAGACCAGGCTAATGAGCAGTTCTTC
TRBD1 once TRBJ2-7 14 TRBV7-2 CASSPERQGDEQYF TGTGCCAGCAGCCCAGAAAGACAGGGAGACGAGCAGTACTTC
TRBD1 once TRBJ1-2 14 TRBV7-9 CASSLSQGASGYTF TGTGCCAGCAGCTTAAGTCAGGGGGCGTCCGGCTACACCTTC
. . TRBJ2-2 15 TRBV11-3 CASRRGQAGTGELFF TGTGCCAGCCGGAGGGGTCAAGCTGGCACCGGGGAGCTGTTTTTT
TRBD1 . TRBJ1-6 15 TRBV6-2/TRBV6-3 CASSSPGQGNSPLHF TGTGCCAGCAGCTCCCCGGGACAGGGGAATTCACCCCTCCACTTT
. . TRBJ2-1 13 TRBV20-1 CSASFSGYNEQFF TGCAGTGCTAGTTTTAGCGGCTACAATGAGCAGTTCTTC
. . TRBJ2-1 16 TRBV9 CARQASSSSSYNEQFF TGTGCCAGGCAGGCTAGCTCGTCGAGCTCCTACAATGAGCAGTTCTTC
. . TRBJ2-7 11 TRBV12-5 CASGLVLEQYF TGTGCTAGTGGTTTGGTACTCGAGCAGTACTTC
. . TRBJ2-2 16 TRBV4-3 CASSQAAGVQVGELFF TGCGCTAGCAGCCAAGCGGCAGGGGTTCAAGTCGGGGAGCTGTTTTTT
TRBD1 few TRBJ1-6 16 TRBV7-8 CASSSLGTVFNSPLHF TGTGCCAGCAGCTCCCTCGGGACAGTTTTTAATTCACCCCTCCACTTT
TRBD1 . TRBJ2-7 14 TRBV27 CASTARTGLNEQYF TGTGCCAGCACCGCTAGGACAGGGTTAAACGAGCAGTACTTC
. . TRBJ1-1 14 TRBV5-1 CASSLTGRDTEAFF TGCGCCAGCAGCTTGACAGGGAGGGACACTGAAGCTTTCTTT
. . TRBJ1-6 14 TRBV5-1 CASSPDSYNSPLHF TGCGCCAGCTCCCCGGACAGCTACAATTCACCCCTCCACTTT
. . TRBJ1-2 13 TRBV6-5 CASRSLVSYGYTF TGTGCCAGCAGATCCCTAGTTAGCTATGGCTACACCTTC
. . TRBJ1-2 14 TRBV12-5 CASGLVLSGSDYTF TGTGCTAGTGGTTTGGTACTGAGCGGGTCGGACTACACCTTC
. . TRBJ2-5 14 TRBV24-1 CATSDSGPQETQYF TGTGCCACCAGTGATTCAGGGCCCCAAGAGACCCAGTACTTC
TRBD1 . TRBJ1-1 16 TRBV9 CASSVGYDRGETEAFF TGTGCCAGCAGCGTAGGGTATGACAGGGGAGAGACTGAAGCTTTCTTT
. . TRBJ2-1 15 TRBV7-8 CASSLGGRRNNEQFF TGTGCCAGCAGCTTAGGAGGTCGAAGGAACAATGAGCAGTTCTTC
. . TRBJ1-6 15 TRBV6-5 CASSYDGGADSPLHF TGTGCCAGCAGTTACGATGGGGGGGCCGATTCACCCCTCCACTTT
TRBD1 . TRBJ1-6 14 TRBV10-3 CAIRSTGQESSLHF TGTGCCATCCGATCGACAGGGCAAGAATCATCCCTCCACTTT
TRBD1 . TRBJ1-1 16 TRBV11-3 CASSLGTGGSGTEAFF TGTGCCAGCAGCCTCGGGACAGGTGGTAGTGGGACTGAAGCTTTCTTT